This TCR beta chain stems from a study of early T cells in non-severe SARS-CoV-2 infection. Background on the study: RNA in bulk from unsorted whole blood was sequenced, and chains were unpaired.

With V trimmed by 2 bases and J by 4 bases, 9 bases remained unmatched. CDR1 is SGHKS, CDR2 YYEKEE, per germline (reference sequence). The CDR3 runs 17 residues. TCRdb reprocessed the 5' RACE reads via MiXCR and lists one record per CDR3 protein. The data show tens of thousands of distinct CDR3 sequences, more than 12% seen once. The sequenced sample was whole blood. The clonotype originates from an adult who was a healthcare worker with PCR-confirmed SARS-CoV-2 infection or an uninfected control (not recorded which). This sequence joins TRBV5-5 and TRBJ2-1; TRBD2 aligns across 10 bases. This CDR3 reads CASSFGFTSGTYNEQFF. The CDR3 coding sequence is TGTGCCAGCAGCTTCGGGTTCACTAGCGGGACTTACAATGAGCAGTTCTTC.